This TCR beta chain originates from a study of blood T cell repertoires in COVID-19. Looking at the study overall: From T cells, B-cell-depleted T cells, or PBMCs came the material, which was cDNA or gDNA.

Trimming stripped 2 bases from V and 5 bases from J, with 10 bases between. This CDR3 region has 15 residues. Germline V lookup: CDR1 MNHEY, CDR2 SMNVEV (reference sequence). Methods used by the authors: Reference gene primers were amplified, and this amplification served to estimate nucleated cell counts. The assay was immunoSEQ multiplex PCR, and TCRdb's table has in-frame clones only and misses some. From that table come the V and J calls and clone size; the DNA was used to work out D and trimming. Among about 230,000 clones listed, more than 65% were seen once. This chain joins TRBV27 and TRBJ1-6; D not resolved. This TCR came from a woman of 80 years or more with acute or convalescent COVID-19. The sample consisted of peripheral blood. The CDR3 DNA is TGTGCCAGCAGTTTAGGGCAGAGAAATAATTCACCCCTCCACTTT. Its translation is CASSLGQRNNSPLHF.